The 16 T cell receptor beta chains presented below share a single source sample, sequenced in a study of shared clonotypes between healthy human individuals. Clones were read by immunoSEQ multiplex PCR, and TCRdb kept only the in-frame ones, dropping some. The table has around 1 million clones, 76% seen once; the top ten hold nearly 1.5%. What was sequenced was memory CD4+ T cells sorted from blood. Subset meaning: CD45RA-negative fraction. The origin of the receptors is a man between 18 and 29 years old in good health.

The CDR3 DNA reads as TGCGCCAGCAGCTTGACACGGTTTACTAGCACAGATACGCAGTATTTT. Encoded protein: CASSLTRFTSTDTQYF. The chain links TRBV5-1 to TRBJ2-3; the D is unclear. V lost 1 base to trimming and J lost 0 bases, with 12 bases between them. Germline CDR1 reads SGHRS; CDR2 reads YFSETQ. The CDR3 has 16 amino acids.

This sequence joins TRBV6-1 and TRBJ1-1; 8 bases are a match to TRBD1. The ends lost 3 bases at V and 0 bases at J; junction bases unmatched: 0. The CDR3 is 14 residues long. Looked up from germline, CDR1 is MNHNS and CDR2 is SASEGT. CDR3 amino acids: CASSEGQVNTEAFF. In nucleotides, the CDR3 is TGTGCCAGCAGTGAGGGACAGGTGAACACTGAAGCTTTCTTT.

The gene calls are TRBV5-4 and TRBJ2-3; D might be TRBD1 or TRBD2, each matching 5 bases. Trimming removed 3 bases from V and 0 bases from J, with 14 bases in between. Germline V gene sequence: CDR1 SGHNT, CDR2 YYREEE (reference sequence). The CDR3 covers 16 residues. CDR3 protein: CASSWGRSSSTDTQYF. The CDR3, as DNA: TGTGCCAGCAGCTGGGGGAGATCCTCTAGCACAGATACGCAGTATTTT.

This rearrangement joins TRBV2 to TRBJ2-7; TRBD1 matches 7 bases. Per germline, CDR1 SNHLY and CDR2 FYNNEI. V lost 6 bases, J lost 0 bases, and 5 bases stayed unmatched. CDR3 length equals 14 residues. The CDR3: CASRLTGSSYEQYF. CDR3 nucleotides: TGTGCCAGCAGATTGACAGGGAGCTCCTACGAGCAGTACTTC.

The chain carries TRBV4-1 and TRBJ2-3, with 14 bases identical to TRBD2. The germline V gene has CDR1 MGHRA and CDR2 YSYEKL. Germline trimming cut 3 bases from V and 4 bases from J; bases unmatched to any gene: 12. The CDR3 length is 19 residues. The CDR3 DNA reads as TGCGCCAGCAGCCAGCCCGTGGGGGGACTAGCGGGAGCTGCAGATACGCAGTATTTT. Its translation is CASSQPVGGLAGAADTQYF.

The rearrangement joins TRBV7-9 to TRBJ2-5; perhaps D is TRBD1 or TRBD2 (6 bases each). The CDR3 length is 15 residues. Trimming pared 2 bases from V and 5 bases from J, leaving 15 bases between. The V gene's germline CDR1 is SEHNR and CDR2 FQNEAQ (reference sequence). The CDR3 here is CASSLWGAHGETQYF. CDR3 nucleotide sequence: TGTGCCAGCAGCTTATGGGGGGCGCATGGGGAGACCCAGTACTTC. Full variable domain (rest looked up from reference TRBV7-9 and TRBJ2-5): DTGVSQNPRHKITKRGQNVTFRCDPISEHNRLYWYRQTLGQGPEFLTYFQNEAQLEKSRLLSDRFSAERPKGSFSTLEIQRTEQGDSAMYLCASSLWGAHGETQYFGPGTRLLVL.

The chain links TRBV4-1 to TRBJ2-7; possible D gene TRBD1, 5 bases. Germline CDR1 is MGHRA and CDR2 is YSYEKL. The CDR3 runs to 15 residues. Trimming removed 2 bases at V and 5 bases at J, with 16 bases between. CDR3 bases: TGCGCCAGCAGCCAACCGCCCAAGGGGCACCACGAGCAGTACTTC. This gives the protein CASSQPPKGHHEQYF.

The CDR3 is CASRTSGGAYNEQFF. In nucleotides, the CDR3 is TGTGCCAGCAGGACTAGCGGGGGGGCCTACAATGAGCAGTTCTTC. The chain links TRBV27 to TRBJ2-1, with 14 nucleotides matching TRBD2. Germline V CDR1 and CDR2: MNHEY, SMNVEV (reference sequence). The CDR3 contains 15 residues. The ends lost 6 bases at V and 2 bases at J; junction bases unmatched: 0.

This clone was seen a few times. V usage is TRBV5-3 and J usage is TRBJ2-6; D remains unclear. TRBV5-3 counts as an open reading frame of uncertain function. CDR3 size: 16 residues. Trimming removed 4 bases at V and 0 bases at J, with 11 bases between. CDR3 protein: CARSANCSSGANVLTF. CDR3 bases: TGTGCCAGAAGCGCCAACTGCAGCTCTGGGGCCAACGTCCTGACTTTC.

The chain recombines TRBV4-2 with TRBJ2-2, with a possible D match to TRBD1 (6 bases). The CDR3 totals 16 residues. Looked up from germline, CDR1 is LGHNA and CDR2 is YNFKEQ. V lost 0 bases, J lost 2 bases, and 10 bases lay in between. The CDR3 loop is CASSQESGQNTGELFF. The CDR3 DNA sequence: TGTGCCAGCAGCCAAGAATCGGGACAAAACACCGGGGAGCTGTTTTTT.

This CDR3 is CASSKLGVSPLHF. The CDR3 nucleotides are TGTGCCAGTAGTAAACTAGGGGTCTCACCCCTCCACTTT. The V and J genes are TRBV27 and TRBJ1-6, with D possibly TRBD1 on 5 matching bases. The germline V and J ends were trimmed by 9 bases and 10 bases, with 16 bases remaining between them. The germline CDR1 and CDR2 sequences are MNHEY and SMNVEV (reference sequence). This CDR3 comprises 13 residues.

The chain recombines TRBV2 with TRBJ2-2; 10 nucleotides agree with TRBD2. The CDR3 has 15 residues. CDR1 is SNHLY and CDR2 is FYNNEI in the germline V gene. The ends lost 7 bases at V and 5 bases at J; junction bases unmatched: 7. The CDR3 spells CASTWSGLATGELFF. CDR3 nucleotide sequence: TGTGCCAGCACATGGTCGGGACTAGCGACCGGGGAGCTGTTTTTT.

In the case of this clone: Within the sample, other DNA sequences also encode this same CDR3. This chain joins TRBV30 and TRBJ1-1; D gene uncertain. CDR1 is GTSNPN and CDR2 is SVGIG in the germline V gene (reference sequence). The CDR3 runs 12 residues. The ends were cut back, 2 bases at V and 5 bases at J, with 9 bases in the middle. CDR3 sequence: CAWSPGRTEAFF. Here the CDR3 DNA reads TGTGCCTGGAGTCCTGGCAGGACTGAAGCTTTCTTT.

The chain carries TRBV5-8 and TRBJ2-7; 10 bases line up with TRBD1. CDR1 is SGHTS and CDR2 is YDEGEE in the germline V gene. The CDR3 length is 14 residues. Trimming at V came to 3 bases and at J to 1 base, leaving 1 base not matched to a gene. In DNA, the CDR3 is TGTGCCAGCAGCTCGGGACAGGGGTCCTACGAGCAGTACTTC. Translated: CASSSGQGSYEQYF.

This chain joins TRBV2 and TRBJ2-5, with D perhaps matching TRBD2 (5 bases). CDR3 length: 13 residues. Germline CDR1 is SNHLY and CDR2 is FYNNEI. Trimming cost V 7 bases and J 12 bases, with 21 bases left between them. Here the CDR3 DNA reads TGTGCCAGCAAACGGACTTTTTTAGATCAAAAGTACTTC. Translation: CASKRTFLDQKYF.

The J gene is TRBJ2-3, the V gene TRBV6-6; D unresolved. Germline CDR1 MNHNY, CDR2 SVGAGI (reference sequence). Trimming removed 6 bases from V and 0 bases from J, with 16 bases in between. This CDR3 region has 16 residues. The DNA of the CDR3 is TGTGCCAGCAGACCGCCGGGCGAGAGGAGCACAGATACGCAGTATTTT. Amino acid sequence: CASRPPGERSTDTQYF.